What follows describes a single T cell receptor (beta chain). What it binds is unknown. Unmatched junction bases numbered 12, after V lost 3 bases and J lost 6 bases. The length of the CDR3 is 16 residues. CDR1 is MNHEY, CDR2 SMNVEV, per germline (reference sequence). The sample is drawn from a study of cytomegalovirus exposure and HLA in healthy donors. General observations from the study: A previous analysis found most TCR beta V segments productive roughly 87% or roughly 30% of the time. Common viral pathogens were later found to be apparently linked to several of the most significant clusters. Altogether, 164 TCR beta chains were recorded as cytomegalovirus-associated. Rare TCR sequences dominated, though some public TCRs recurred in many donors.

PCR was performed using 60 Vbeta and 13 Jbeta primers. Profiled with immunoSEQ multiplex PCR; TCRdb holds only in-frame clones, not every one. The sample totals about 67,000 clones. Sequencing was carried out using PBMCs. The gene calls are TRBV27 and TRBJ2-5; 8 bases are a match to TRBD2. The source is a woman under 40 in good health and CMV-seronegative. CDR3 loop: CASSLRTGGLEKTQYF. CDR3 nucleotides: TGTGCCAGCAGTTTGAGGACGGGGGGGCTGGAAAAGACCCAGTACTTC.